Listed below are T cell receptor beta chains from one sample, sequenced in a study of blood T cell repertoires in COVID-19. The protocol was immunoSEQ multiplex PCR, while the TCRdb copy is restricted to in-frame clones and leaves out a portion. Here the sample spans tens of thousands of clones, around 77% being singletons. The sample taken for sequencing was peripheral blood. Receptors originate from an elderly man with active or convalescent COVID-19. Each CDR3 is given with its conserved first and last residue. The D gene is left open where the match is weak. Expanded clones are given a class, and other clones once, few, many or no size at all.

J gene: TRBJ2-1
clone size: NA
V gene: TRBV7-6
D gene: TRBD1
CDR3 length: 15
CDR3 DNA: TGTGCCAGCAGCCGAGGGACAGGTCCGGTCAATGAGCAGTTCTTC
CDR3 protein: CASSRGTGPVNEQFF

J gene: TRBJ2-3
clone size: NA
V gene: TRBV4-2
D gene: NA
CDR3 length: 16
CDR3 DNA: TGTGCCAGCAGCCAAGATCTGGTGGGCCTCACAGATACGCAGTATTTT
CDR3 protein: CASSQDLVGLTDTQYF

J gene: TRBJ2-7
clone size: NA
V gene: TRBV16
D gene: TRBD1
CDR3 length: 15
CDR3 DNA: TGTGCCAGCAGAGGCGACAGGGACCTTTCCTACGAGCAGTACTTC
CDR3 protein: CASRGDRDLSYEQYF

J gene: TRBJ1-4
clone size: NA
V gene: TRBV5-1
D gene: TRBD1
CDR3 length: 15
CDR3 DNA: TGCGCCAGCAGCTTAGGGACAGGGGGCGAAGAAAAACTGTTTTTT
CDR3 protein: CASSLGTGGEEKLFF

J gene: TRBJ2-7
clone size: NA
V gene: TRBV7-6
D gene: TRBD2
CDR3 length: 17
CDR3 DNA: TGTGCCAGCAGCCCTAGGGTATATCCTAGCGGGATGTACGAGCAGTACTTC
CDR3 protein: CASSPRVYPSGMYEQYF

J gene: TRBJ2-7
clone size: NA
V gene: TRBV9
D gene: TRBD1
CDR3 length: 15
CDR3 DNA: TGTGCCAGCAGCGTAGGACAGGGGGCAGGTTACGAGCAGTACTTC
CDR3 protein: CASSVGQGAGYEQYF

J gene: TRBJ1-5
clone size: NA
V gene: TRBV28
D gene: TRBD1
CDR3 length: 15
CDR3 DNA: TGTGCCAGCAGACGCCTGACAGGGGGCTATCAGCCCCAGCATTTT
CDR3 protein: CASRRLTGGYQPQHF

J gene: TRBJ2-7
clone size: few
V gene: TRBV5-4
D gene: TRBD1
CDR3 length: 13
CDR3 DNA: TGTGCCAGCAGCTTCTTAGGGGGCCACGAGCAGTACTTC
CDR3 protein: CASSFLGGHEQYF

J gene: TRBJ2-7
clone size: NA
V gene: TRBV19
D gene: NA
CDR3 length: 14
CDR3 DNA: TGTGCCAGTAGTATGAGGTCTTCGGTCTACGAGCAGTACTTC
CDR3 protein: CASSMRSSVYEQYF

J gene: TRBJ2-7
clone size: NA
V gene: TRBV4-3
D gene: NA
CDR3 length: 15
CDR3 DNA: TGCGCCAGCAGCCAAGATTGGGCCGGCCCCTACGAGCAGTACTTC
CDR3 protein: CASSQDWAGPYEQYF

J gene: TRBJ1-1
clone size: NA
V gene: TRBV4-2
D gene: NA
CDR3 length: 15
CDR3 DNA: TGTGCCAGCAGCCAACCCACCCCAGGGAACACTGAAGCTTTCTTT
CDR3 protein: CASSQPTPGNTEAFF

J gene: TRBJ2-2
clone size: NA
V gene: TRBV5-8
D gene: TRBD1
CDR3 length: 16
CDR3 DNA: TGTGCCAGCAGCTTATATGGGACAGGGAACACCGGGGAGCTGTTTTTT
CDR3 protein: CASSLYGTGNTGELFF

J gene: TRBJ1-1
clone size: NA
V gene: TRBV24-1
D gene: NA
CDR3 length: 13
CDR3 DNA: TGTGCCACCAGCGGGGAGTCGAACACTGAAGCTTTCTTT
CDR3 protein: CATSGESNTEAFF

J gene: TRBJ1-2
clone size: NA
V gene: TRBV10-3
D gene: TRBD1
CDR3 length: 16
CDR3 DNA: TGTGCCATCAGTATCGGACAGGGGCTAGCTAACTATGGCTACACCTTC
CDR3 protein: CAISIGQGLANYGYTF

J gene: TRBJ1-1
clone size: NA
V gene: TRBV4-2
D gene: NA
CDR3 length: 13
CDR3 DNA: TGTGCCAGCACCCAAGTTCTGTACACTGAAGCTTTCTTT
CDR3 protein: CASTQVLYTEAFF

J gene: TRBJ1-4
clone size: NA
V gene: TRBV6-5
D gene: NA
CDR3 length: 15
CDR3 DNA: TGTGCCAGCAGTCTGACAGGCCAGCTCTATGAAAAACTGTTTTTT
CDR3 protein: CASSLTGQLYEKLFF

J gene: TRBJ2-7
clone size: NA
V gene: TRBV7-8
D gene: TRBD2
CDR3 length: 15
CDR3 DNA: TGTGCCAGCAGCGCCCAGGCTAGCGGGCCCTACGAGCAGTACTTC
CDR3 protein: CASSAQASGPYEQYF

J gene: TRBJ2-1
clone size: NA
V gene: TRBV5-1
D gene: TRBD2
CDR3 length: 15
CDR3 DNA: TGCGCCAGCAGCTTGGGGACTAGCGGGGTGAATGAGCAGTTCTTC
CDR3 protein: CASSLGTSGVNEQFF

J gene: TRBJ1-1
clone size: few
V gene: TRBV28
D gene: TRBD1
CDR3 length: 16
CDR3 DNA: TGTGCCAGCAGTTTAAATACAGGGGGCGCGCACACTGAAGCTTTCTTT
CDR3 protein: CASSLNTGGAHTEAFF

J gene: TRBJ1-3
clone size: NA
V gene: TRBV5-1
D gene: TRBD1
CDR3 length: 16
CDR3 DNA: TGCGCCAGCAGCCCGGGACAGGCCTACTCTGGAAACACCATATATTTT
CDR3 protein: CASSPGQAYSGNTIYF

J gene: TRBJ1-2
clone size: NA
V gene: TRBV10-3
D gene: TRBD1
CDR3 length: 16
CDR3 DNA: TGTGCCATCAGACTTTCGAGGACAGGGGATGACTATGGCTACACCTTC
CDR3 protein: CAIRLSRTGDDYGYTF

J gene: TRBJ2-5
clone size: NA
V gene: TRBV19
D gene: TRBD1
CDR3 length: 15
CDR3 DNA: TGTGCCAGTAGTGGGACAGGGATAAACCAAGAGACCCAGTACTTC
CDR3 protein: CASSGTGINQETQYF